This entry lists 19 T cell receptor beta chains sequenced from one sample in a study of blood T cell repertoires in COVID-19. Only in-frame clones appear in the TCRdb table, and some are missing; sequencing was by immunoSEQ multiplex PCR. The profile shows about 160,000 clones, approximately 80% of them singletons. Material: peripheral blood. These receptors all come from a woman aged 80 or over with acute or convalescent COVID-19.

The rearrangement uses TRBV27 and TRBJ1-5, with a tentative D call TRBD1 (5 bases). Per the germline V gene, CDR1 is MNHEY and CDR2 is SMNVEV (reference sequence). V dropped 6 bases and J dropped 6 bases, with 12 bases sitting between them. The CDR3 consists of 13 residues. The CDR3 sequence: CASSRQGSQPQHF. The CDR3 DNA reads as TGTGCCAGCAGCAGGCAGGGTAGTCAGCCCCAGCATTTT.

On this clone: This likely reflects a read error, since a far larger clone is one base away. V gene TRBV5-4 combines with J gene TRBJ2-3; D not certain. Germline assignment: CDR1 SGHNT and CDR2 YYREEE (reference sequence). The CDR3 contains 12 residues. CDR3 sequence reads: CACSRLSDTQYF. For the CDR3, the DNA is TGTGCCTGCAGTCGACTCTCAGATACGCAGTATTTT. The full variable domain, completed using reference TRBV5-4 and TRBJ2-3, is ETGVTQSPTHLIKTRGQQVTLRCSSQSGHNTVSWYQQALGQGPQFIFQYYREEENGRGNFPPRFSGLQFPNYSSELNVNALELDDSALYLCACSRLSDTQYFGPGTRLTVL.

The chain has TRBV3-1 (or the pseudogene TRBV3-2) and TRBJ2-5; possibly TRBD2 for D (6 bases). Germline CDR1 and CDR2: LGHDT and YNNKEL (reference sequence). Trimming removed 4 bases from V and 5 bases from J, with 17 bases in between. CDR3 size: 15 residues. This chain's CDR3 is CASSLPGERWETQYF. The CDR3 DNA is TGTGCCAGCAGCCTGCCGGGGGAGCGGTGGGAGACCCAGTACTTC.

The CDR3 nucleotides read TGTGCCAGCAGTGAACAGGTGTTTGGCGGCTACACCTTC. It encodes CASSEQVFGGYTF. The genes are TRBV6-1 and TRBJ1-2, with no clear D. Deletions cut 2 bases from V and 8 bases from J, with 12 bases between. This CDR3 is built from 13 residues. CDR1 and CDR2 (germline): MNHNS, SASEGT.

V usage is TRBV2 and J usage is TRBJ1-1; D is possibly TRBD1 (6 bases). With 4 bases removed from V and 2 bases from J, the gap between germline ends came to 8 bases. Germline V lookup: CDR1 SNHLY, CDR2 FYNNEI. This CDR3 spans 13 amino acids. The CDR3 bases are TGTGCCAGCAGTGCGGACAGAAACACTGAAGCTTTCTTT. Translated: CASSADRNTEAFF.

The chain uses TRBV7-9 and TRBJ2-7; maybe TRBD1 (7 bases). Germline V gene lookup returns CDR1 SEHNR and CDR2 FQNEAQ (reference sequence). V was pared by 8 bases and J by 0 bases, with 23 bases between. This CDR3 is built from 17 residues. The chain's CDR3 is CASEAGFRGFLSYEQYF. CDR3 coding DNA: TGTGCCAGCGAGGCGGGGTTCAGGGGGTTCCTCTCCTACGAGCAGTACTTC.

The gene calls are TRBV6-2 or TRBV6-3 and TRBJ1-5; TRBD1 matches at 7 bases. The CDR3 has 16 amino acids. Germline CDR1 MNHEY, CDR2 SVGEGT. The V and J ends lost 0 bases and 1 base, in that order; junction bases with no gene match: 3. CDR3 DNA sequence: TGTGCCAGCAGTTACTCAGGGACAGTAAGCAATCAGCCCCAGCATTTT. Its protein product is CASSYSGTVSNQPQHF.

Worth noting for this clone: The junction departs from germline at one end; a sequencing error may be responsible. This chain links TRBV7-9 with TRBJ2-7; tentative D call: TRBD1 (6 bases). The CDR3 covers 14 residues. CDR1 and CDR2 (germline): SEHNR, FQNEAQ (reference sequence). CDR3 region: CASSPRNDRPPRDF. The CDR3 nucleotides are TGTGCCAGCAGCCCACGGAACGACAGGCCCCCGCGGGACTTC.

The rearrangement uses TRBV30 and TRBJ1-6; D is ambiguous. V was trimmed by 6 bases and J by 5 bases, leaving 17 bases between them. The length of the CDR3 is 15 residues. Germline V gene data show CDR1 as GTSNPN and CDR2 as SVGIG (reference sequence). In nucleotides, the CDR3 is TGTGCCTGTCCACGGGAGGGCCACAATAATTCACCCCTCCACTTT. The encoded protein is CACPREGHNNSPLHF.

This clone was counted once. This CDR3 reads CASSLVGAWTEAFF. The DNA of the CDR3 is TGTGCCAGCAGTTTAGTTGGGGCCTGGACTGAAGCTTTCTTT. The V call is TRBV28, the J call TRBJ1-1; D may be TRBD1 (5 bases). The germline V gene has CDR1 MDHEN and CDR2 SYDVKM. Trimming left V 2 bases short and J 5 bases short, with 12 bases between. CDR3 length: 14 amino acids. Variable domain in full (rest from reference TRBV28 and TRBJ1-1): DVKVTQSSRYLVKRTGEKVFLECVQDMDHENMFWYRQDPGLGLRLIYFSYDVKMKEKGDIPEGYSVSREKKERFSLILESASTNQTSMYLCASSLVGAWTEAFFGQGTRLTVV.

This clone was counted between two and nine times. The gene calls are TRBV6-1 and TRBJ2-2, with 7 bases that match TRBD2. The CDR3 length is 15 residues. V shed 2 bases, J shed 1 base, and the junction held 1 base outside the gene matches. Looked up from germline, CDR1 is MNHNS and CDR2 is SASEGT. The CDR3 nucleotides read TGTGCCAGCAGTGAACCTAGCGGGAACACCGGGGAGCTGTTTTTT. Translating it yields CASSEPSGNTGELFF.

This chain links TRBV19 with TRBJ1-6; no firm D call. The V gene's germline CDR1 is LNHDA and CDR2 SQIVND (reference sequence). With 10 bases removed from V and 0 bases from J, the gap between germline ends came to 7 bases. CDR3 length: 13 amino acids. The CDR3 nucleotides are TGTGCCACTAAGAGCTCCTATAATTCACCCCTCCACTTT. It specifies CATKSSYNSPLHF.

This chain uses TRBV9 with TRBJ1-1, with 11 nucleotides matching TRBD1. Trimming took 3 bases from V and 3 from J; bases not matched to a gene: 4. The CDR3 sequence is 15 residues long. CDR1 SGDLS and CDR2 YYNGEE come from the germline V gene. Here the CDR3 reads CASSGGGQGDTEAFF. The CDR3 region has the DNA TGTGCCAGCAGCGGAGGGGGACAGGGGGACACTGAAGCTTTCTTT.

DNA of the CDR3: TGTGCCAGCAGGCCCCGGGGAGCCAAAAACATTCAGTACTTC. Its translation is CASRPRGAKNIQYF. V is TRBV3-1 (or the pseudogene TRBV3-2) and J is TRBJ2-4; tentatively, D is TRBD2 (5 bases). Germline CDR1 reads LGHDT; CDR2 reads YNNKEL (reference sequence). CDR3 size: 14 residues. V lost 6 bases and J lost 0, with 9 bases in between.

In its sample, this clone was seen a few times. The V call is TRBV11-2, the J call TRBJ2-7; 11 bases are shared with TRBD2. The CDR3 loop spans 15 amino acids. CDR1 is SGHAT, CDR2 FQNNGV, per germline. With 2 bases clipped from V and 4 bases from J, the junction kept 4 bases outside the gene matches. CDR3 DNA sequence: TGTGCCAGCAGCTTAACTAGCGGGAGTGGGTACGAGCAGTACTTC. It encodes CASSLTSGSGYEQYF.

The chain uses TRBV3-1 (or the pseudogene TRBV3-2) and TRBJ1-2; 11 nucleotides align to TRBD1. Looked up from germline, CDR1 is LGHDT and CDR2 is YNNKEL (reference sequence). This CDR3 is 16 amino acids long. Trimming took 0 bases from V and 6 from J; bases not matched to a gene: 6. The CDR3 reads CASSQDPGQGANGYTF. The CDR3 DNA reads TGTGCCAGCAGCCAAGACCCCGGACAGGGGGCGAATGGCTACACCTTC.

This clone appeared a few times. The chain carries TRBV30 and TRBJ2-1; 7 bases are a match to TRBD2. The CDR3 spans 11 residues. Trimming at V came to 8 bases and at J to 3 bases, leaving 1 base not matched to a gene. Germline V gene lookup returns CDR1 GTSNPN and CDR2 SVGIG (reference sequence). This chain's CDR3 is CAAGDYNEQFF. The CDR3 nucleotides read TGTGCCGCGGGGGACTACAATGAGCAGTTCTTC. The full variable domain, rest sourced from reference TRBV30 and TRBJ2-1, is SQTIHQWPATLVQPVGSPLSLECTVEGTSNPNLYWYRQAAGRGLQLLFYSVGIGQISSEVPQNLSASRPQDRQFILSSKKLLLSDSGFYLCAAGDYNEQFFGPGTRLTVL.

V and J are TRBV2 and TRBJ2-5; TRBD1 aligns across 7 bases. Near its end, the DNA agrees better with TRBJ2-7, so the J call may be wrong. CDR1 SNHLY and CDR2 FYNNEI come from the germline V gene. This CDR3 is built from 14 residues. The CDR3 sequence is CASRRGQSTYEQYF. The CDR3 nucleotides read TGTGCCAGCAGGAGGGGACAGTCCACCTACGAGCAGTACTTC.

The rearrangement links TRBV7-9 to TRBJ2-3, with TRBD2 matching over 13 bases. The ends lost 5 bases at V and 5 bases at J; junction bases unmatched: 7. The CDR3 covers 16 residues. Germline V gene data show CDR1 as SEHNR and CDR2 as FQNEAQ (reference sequence). The CDR3 region is CASSPRGLAGLDTQYF. DNA for the CDR3: TGTGCCAGCAGCCCGAGGGGACTAGCGGGACTAGATACGCAGTATTTT.